The subject of this entry is one T cell receptor beta chain. This entry belongs to a study of blood T cell repertoires in COVID-19. About the research overall: Spain, Italy and the United States supplied samples that represented acute and convalescent COVID-19. Sources were T cells, B-cell-depleted T cells, or PBMCs; the material itself was cDNA or gDNA.

V gave up 6 bases and J gave up 3 bases; unmatched junction bases: 4. This CDR3 spans 14 amino acids. Per the germline V gene, CDR1 is LNHDA and CDR2 is SQIVND (reference sequence). Original data processing: It was from reference gene primer amplification that nucleated cell counts were estimated. Data came from immunoSEQ multiplex PCR; TCRdb stores just in-frame clones and leaves some out. The V and J calls and clone size come from that table; D and trimming were worked out from the DNA. The profile shows roughly 63,000 clones, roughly nine tenths of them singletons. The specimen sequenced was peripheral blood. The chain carries TRBV19 and TRBJ1-5; 8 bases map to TRBD1. The sequence came from a man aged 45-65 years with acute or convalescent COVID-19. Written as DNA, the CDR3 is TGTGCCAGTAGGAAACAGGGGGTCAATCAGCCCCAGCATTTT. Its translation is CASRKQGVNQPQHF.